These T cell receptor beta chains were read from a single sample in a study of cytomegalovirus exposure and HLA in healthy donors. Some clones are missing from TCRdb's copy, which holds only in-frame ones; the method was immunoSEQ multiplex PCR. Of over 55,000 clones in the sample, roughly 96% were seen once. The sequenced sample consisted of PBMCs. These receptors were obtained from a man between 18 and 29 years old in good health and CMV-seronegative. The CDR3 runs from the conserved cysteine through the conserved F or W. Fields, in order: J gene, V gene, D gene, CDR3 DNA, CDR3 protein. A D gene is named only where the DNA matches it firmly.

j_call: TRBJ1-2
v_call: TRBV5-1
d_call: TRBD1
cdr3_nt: TGCGCCAGCAGCCCCCGAGGACAGGAGCATGGCTACACCTTC
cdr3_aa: CASSPRGQEHGYTF

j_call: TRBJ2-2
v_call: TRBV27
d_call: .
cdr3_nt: TGTGCCAGCAGTTTTTCGGGGGGCAACACCGGGGAGCTGTTTTTT
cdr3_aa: CASSFSGGNTGELFF

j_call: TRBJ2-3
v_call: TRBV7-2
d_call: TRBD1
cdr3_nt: TGTGCCAGCAGCTTACAGCGGACAGGGAGCACAGATACGCAGTATTTT
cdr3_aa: CASSLQRTGSTDTQYF

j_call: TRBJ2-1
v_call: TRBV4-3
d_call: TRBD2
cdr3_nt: TGCGCCAGCAGCCCAGGGACTAGCGGCAAAAACAATGAGCAGTTCTTC
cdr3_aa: CASSPGTSGKNNEQFF

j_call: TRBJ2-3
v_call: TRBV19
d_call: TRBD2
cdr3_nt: TGTGCCAGTACGGCTAGCGGGAGTACAGATACGCAGTATTTT
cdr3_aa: CASTASGSTDTQYF

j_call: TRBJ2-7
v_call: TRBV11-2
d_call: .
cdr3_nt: TGTGCCAGCAGCCTAACTCTAGCTTCTCGTTACTTC
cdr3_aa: CASSLTLASRYF

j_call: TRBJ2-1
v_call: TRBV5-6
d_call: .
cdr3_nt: TGTGCCAGCAGCTTGTTCGGTAGCGCGTACAATGAGCAGTTCTTC
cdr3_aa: CASSLFGSAYNEQFF

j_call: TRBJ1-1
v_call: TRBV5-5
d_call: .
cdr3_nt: TGTGCCAGCAGCTTGGGGTTAGGGAGGAACACTGAAGCTTTCTTT
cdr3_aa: CASSLGLGRNTEAFF

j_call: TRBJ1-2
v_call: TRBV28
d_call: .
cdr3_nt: TGTGCCAGCAGTTTAACAGGGTGGTATGGCTACACCTTC
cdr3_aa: CASSLTGWYGYTF

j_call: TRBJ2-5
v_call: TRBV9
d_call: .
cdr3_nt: TGTGCCAGCAGCGTAAGGGACTGGGAGACCCAGTACTTC
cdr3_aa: CASSVRDWETQYF

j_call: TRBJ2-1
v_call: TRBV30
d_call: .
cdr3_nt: TGTGCCTGCGAGCCGGTCTACAATGAGCAGTTCTTC
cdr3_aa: CACEPVYNEQFF

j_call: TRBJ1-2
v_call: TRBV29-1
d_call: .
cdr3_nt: TGCAGCGTTGAAGATAGCGACGGAGACGGCTACACCTTC
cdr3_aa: CSVEDSDGDGYTF

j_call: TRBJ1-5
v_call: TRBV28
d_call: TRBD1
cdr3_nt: TGTGCCAGCAGTTTTAACCGGGACAGACAGCCCCAGCATTTT
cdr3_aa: CASSFNRDRQPQHF

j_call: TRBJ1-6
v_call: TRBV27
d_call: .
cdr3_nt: TGTGCCAGCAGTCTCAGGGCCGTGGCACCCCTCCACTTT
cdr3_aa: CASSLRAVAPLHF